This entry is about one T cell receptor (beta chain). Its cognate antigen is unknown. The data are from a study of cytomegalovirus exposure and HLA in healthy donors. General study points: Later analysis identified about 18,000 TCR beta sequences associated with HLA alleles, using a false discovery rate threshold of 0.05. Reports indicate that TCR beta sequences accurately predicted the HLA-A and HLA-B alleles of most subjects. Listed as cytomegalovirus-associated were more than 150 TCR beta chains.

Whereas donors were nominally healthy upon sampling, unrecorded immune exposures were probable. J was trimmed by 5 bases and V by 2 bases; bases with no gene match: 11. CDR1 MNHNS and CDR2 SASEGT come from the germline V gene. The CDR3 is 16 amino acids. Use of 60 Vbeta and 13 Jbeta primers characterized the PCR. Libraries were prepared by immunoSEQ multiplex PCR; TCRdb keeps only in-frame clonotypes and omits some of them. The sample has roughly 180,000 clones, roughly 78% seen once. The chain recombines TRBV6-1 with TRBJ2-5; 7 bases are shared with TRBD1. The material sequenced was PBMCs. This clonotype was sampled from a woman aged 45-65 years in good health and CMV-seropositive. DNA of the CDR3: TGTGCCAGCAGTGAACGGAGAGGGGGCGTATGGGAGACCCAGTACTTC. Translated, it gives CASSERRGGVWETQYF.